The present entry profiles one TCR beta chain with its context. Its specificity is unknown. This specimen belongs to a study of T cells in narcolepsy. V lost 4 bases to trimming and J lost 5 bases, with 15 bases between them. CDR1 and CDR2 from the germline V gene are SGDLS and YYNGEE. The CDR3 has 14 residues. Study-wide results and caveats: Reportedly, autoreactive clonotypes were serially detected in patients' blood but not controls'.

Clones were read by immunoSEQ multiplex PCR, and TCRdb kept only the in-frame ones, dropping some. The sample carries 25,000 to 35,000 clones, around 83% recorded once. This receptor was taken from a human donor in good health. The V gene is TRBV9, the J gene TRBJ2-5, with D possibly TRBD2 on 6 matching bases. The source material was memory (CD45RA-) CD4+ T cells from blood. The DNA of the CDR3 is TGTGCCAGCAGCTTCAGACTAGAGAGTGAGACCCAGTACTTC. As protein: CASSFRLESETQYF. Full variable domain (rest looked up from reference TRBV9 and TRBJ2-5): DSGVTQTPKHLITATGQRVTLRCSPRSGDLSVYWYQQSLDQGLQFLIQYYNGEERAKGNILERFSAQQFPDLHSELNLSSLELGDSALYFCASSFRLESETQYFGPGTRLLVL.